A selection of T cell receptor beta chains follows, all from one sample in a study of shared T cell receptors in the human thymus. Clones were sequenced by immunoSEQ multiplex PCR, and TCRdb holds only the in-frame ones, with some missing. The sample lists around 730,000 clones; 80% to 90% were seen once. These same data were also listed under a study on human thymus T cells.

The sample taken for sequencing was thymocytes. All receptors come from a girl in the first two years of life with a congenital heart defect. Each CDR3 is given with its conserved first and last residue. The D gene is left open where the match is weak. Clone size, where shown, is once, few, many, or a class for clones that have expanded.

TRBJ2-7 | TRBV18 | - | - | 16 | CASSSNRGSSSYEQYF | TGTGCCAGCTCATCGAACCGCGGATCGAGCTCCTACGAGCAGTACTTC
TRBJ2-5 | TRBV19 | - | TRBD2 | 14 | CASRRWEGQETQYF | TGTGCCAGTAGACGCTGGGAGGGACAAGAGACCCAGTACTTC
TRBJ2-7 | TRBV5-8 | few | - | 13 | CASSLVALYEQYF | TGTGCCAGCAGCTTGGTGGCTCTTTACGAGCAGTACTTC
TRBJ2-5 | TRBV19 | - | - | 12 | CASSGLGRVQYF | TGTGCCAGTAGTGGGCTTGGGCGAGTCCAGTACTTC
TRBJ1-2 | TRBV5-1 | - | TRBD1 | 16 | CASSRLPGQGSNGYTF | TGCGCCAGCAGCCGCCTCCCGGGACAGGGTTCCAACGGCTACACCTTC
TRBJ1-5 | TRBV5-1 | - | - | 13 | CASSLAGMEPQHF | TGCGCCAGCAGCTTAGCGGGGATGGAGCCCCAGCATTTT
TRBJ2-2 | TRBV7-3 | - | - | 15 | CASSPSGANTGELFF | TGTGCCAGCAGCCCTTCGGGTGCGAACACCGGGGAGCTGTTTTTT
TRBJ1-5 | TRBV5-1 | - | - | 13 | CASRQGASEPQHF | TGCGCCAGCAGACAGGGTGCCTCAGAGCCCCAGCATTTT
TRBJ1-1 | TRBV29-1 | - | TRBD1 | 15 | CSVDRGPYMNTEAFF | TGCAGCGTGGACAGGGGGCCGTACATGAACACTGAAGCTTTCTTT
TRBJ1-4 | TRBV15 | once | - | 16 | CATSRVKQVNWEKLFF | TGTGCCACCAGCAGAGTCAAACAGGTGAACTGGGAAAAACTGTTTTTT
TRBJ1-2 | TRBV4-1 | - | - | 15 | CASSQVGTNLYGYTF | TGCGCCAGCAGCCAAGTAGGGACAAACCTCTATGGCTACACCTTC
TRBJ2-6 | TRBV11-2 | - | - | 14 | CASSLVTGANVLTF | TGTGCCAGCAGCTTAGTAACTGGGGCCAACGTCCTGACTTTC
TRBJ1-5 | TRBV6-6 | - | - | 15 | CASSYIGSSNQPQHF | TGTGCCAGCAGTTACATCGGTTCAAGCAATCAGCCCCAGCATTTT
TRBJ1-1 | TRBV5-8 | few | TRBD1 | 14 | CASSQTGTGGDAFF | TGTGCCAGCAGCCAAACAGGGACAGGGGGCGATGCTTTCTTT
TRBJ1-6 | TRBV2 | once | TRBD1 | 14 | CASSRTGGVSPLHF | TGTGCCAGCAGCCGGACAGGGGGCGTTTCACCCCTCCACTTT
TRBJ2-1 | TRBV7-7 | once | - | 16 | CASSIRGQEGNNEQFF | TGCGCCAGCAGCATCCGTGGGCAGGAGGGAAACAATGAGCAGTTCTTC
TRBJ1-4 | TRBV6-5 | few | TRBD1 | 15 | CASSLDRATNEKLFF | TGTGCCAGCAGCCTCGACAGGGCTACTAATGAAAAACTGTTTTTT
TRBJ2-5 | TRBV7-2 | - | TRBD2 | 17 | CASSLGTSGRVQETQYF | TGTGCCAGCAGCTTAGGGACTAGCGGACGTGTTCAAGAGACCCAGTACTTC
TRBJ1-1 | TRBV4-3 | few | - | 13 | CASSQVRGTEAFF | TGCGCCAGCAGCCAAGTCCGGGGTACTGAAGCTTTCTTT